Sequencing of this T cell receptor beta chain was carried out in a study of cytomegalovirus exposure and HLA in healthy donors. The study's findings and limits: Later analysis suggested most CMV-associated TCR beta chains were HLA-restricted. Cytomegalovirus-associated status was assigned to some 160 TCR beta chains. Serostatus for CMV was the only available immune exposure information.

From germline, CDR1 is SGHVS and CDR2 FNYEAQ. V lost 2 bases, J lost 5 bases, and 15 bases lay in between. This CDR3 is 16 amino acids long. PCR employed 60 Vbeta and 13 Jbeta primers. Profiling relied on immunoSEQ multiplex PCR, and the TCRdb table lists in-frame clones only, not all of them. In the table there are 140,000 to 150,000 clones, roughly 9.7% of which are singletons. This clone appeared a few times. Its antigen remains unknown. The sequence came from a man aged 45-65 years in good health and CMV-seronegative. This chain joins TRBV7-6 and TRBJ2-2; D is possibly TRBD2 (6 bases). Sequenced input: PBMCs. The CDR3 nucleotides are TGTGCCAGCAGCTTAATGGGGACTGCGGGTACCGGGGAGCTGTTTTTT. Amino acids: CASSLMGTAGTGELFF.